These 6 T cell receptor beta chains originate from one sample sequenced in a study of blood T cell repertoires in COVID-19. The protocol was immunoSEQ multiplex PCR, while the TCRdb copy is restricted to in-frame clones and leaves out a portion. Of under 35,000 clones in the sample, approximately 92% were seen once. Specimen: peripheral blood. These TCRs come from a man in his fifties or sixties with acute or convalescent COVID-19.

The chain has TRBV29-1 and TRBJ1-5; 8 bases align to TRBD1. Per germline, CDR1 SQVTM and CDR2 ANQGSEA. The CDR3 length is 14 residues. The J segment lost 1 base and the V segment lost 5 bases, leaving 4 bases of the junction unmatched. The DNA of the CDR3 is TGCAGCGTTCTGACAGGGGCCAGCAATCAGCCCCAGCATTTT. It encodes CSVLTGASNQPQHF.

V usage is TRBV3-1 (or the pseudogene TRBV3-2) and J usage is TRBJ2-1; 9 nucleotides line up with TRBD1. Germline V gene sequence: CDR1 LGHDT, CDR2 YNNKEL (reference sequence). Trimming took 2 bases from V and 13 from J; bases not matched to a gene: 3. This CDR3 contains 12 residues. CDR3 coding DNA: TGTGCCAGCAGCCAACGGACAGGGGACCAGTTCTTC. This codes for CASSQRTGDQFF.

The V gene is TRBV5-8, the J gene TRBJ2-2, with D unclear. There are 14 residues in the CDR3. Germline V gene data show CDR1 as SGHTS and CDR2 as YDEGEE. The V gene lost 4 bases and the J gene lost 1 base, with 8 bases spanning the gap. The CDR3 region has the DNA TGTGCCAGCAGCCCAAGACAGAACACCGGGGAGCTGTTTTTT. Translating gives CASSPRQNTGELFF.

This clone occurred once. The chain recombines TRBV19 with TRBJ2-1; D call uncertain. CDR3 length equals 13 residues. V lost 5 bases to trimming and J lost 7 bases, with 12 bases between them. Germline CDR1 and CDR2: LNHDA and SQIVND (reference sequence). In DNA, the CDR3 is TGTGCCAGTAGTTCCCCCGTCCCGAATGAGCAGTTCTTC. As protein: CASSSPVPNEQFF.

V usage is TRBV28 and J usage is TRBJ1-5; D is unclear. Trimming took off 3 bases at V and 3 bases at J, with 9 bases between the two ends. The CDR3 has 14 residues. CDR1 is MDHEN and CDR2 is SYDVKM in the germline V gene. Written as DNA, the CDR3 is TGTGCCAGCAGTTTTCCAACCTACAATCAGCCCCAGCATTTT. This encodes CASSFPTYNQPQHF.

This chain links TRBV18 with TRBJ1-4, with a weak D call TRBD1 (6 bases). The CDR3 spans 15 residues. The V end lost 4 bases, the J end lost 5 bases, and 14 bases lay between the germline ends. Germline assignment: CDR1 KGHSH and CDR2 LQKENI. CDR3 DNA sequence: TGTGCCAGCTCACTATCGGACAGAAAGAATGAAAAACTGTTTTTT. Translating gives CASSLSDRKNEKLFF.